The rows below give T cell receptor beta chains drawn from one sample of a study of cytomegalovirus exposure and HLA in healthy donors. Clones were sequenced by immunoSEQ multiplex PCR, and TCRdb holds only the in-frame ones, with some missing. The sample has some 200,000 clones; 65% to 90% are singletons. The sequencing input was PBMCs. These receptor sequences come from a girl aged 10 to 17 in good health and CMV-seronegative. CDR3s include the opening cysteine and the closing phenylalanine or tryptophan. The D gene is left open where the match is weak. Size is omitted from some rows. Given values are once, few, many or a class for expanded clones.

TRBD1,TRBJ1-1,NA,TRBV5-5,CASSWGQGNTEAFF,TGTGCCAGCAGCTGGGGACAGGGGAACACTGAAGCTTTCTTT
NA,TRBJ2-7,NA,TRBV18,CASSPGQSSYEQYF,TGTGCCAGCTCACCGGGGCAAAGCTCCTACGAGCAGTACTTC
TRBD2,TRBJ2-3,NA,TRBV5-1,CASSLSQSGRASTDTQYF,TGCGCCAGCAGCCTTAGTCAAAGCGGGAGGGCTAGTACAGATACGCAGTATTTT
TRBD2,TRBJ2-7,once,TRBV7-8,CASSLVGASGSIYEQYF,TGTGCCAGCAGCTTAGTGGGTGCTAGCGGGAGTATCTACGAGCAGTACTTC
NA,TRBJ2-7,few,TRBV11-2,CASSFLTGAAYEQYF,TGTGCCAGCAGCTTTTTAACGGGAGCTGCCTACGAGCAGTACTTC
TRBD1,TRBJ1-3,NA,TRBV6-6,CASFGTAYSGNTIYF,TGTGCCAGCTTCGGGACAGCCTACTCTGGAAACACCATATATTTT
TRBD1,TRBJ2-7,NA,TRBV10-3,CAIRGSGGGEQYF,TGTGCCATCAGAGGGTCAGGGGGCGGCGAGCAGTACTTC
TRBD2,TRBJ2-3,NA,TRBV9,CASRGRGREELSTDTQYF,TGTGCCAGCAGGGGGAGGGGTCGGGAGGAACTTAGCACAGATACGCAGTATTTT
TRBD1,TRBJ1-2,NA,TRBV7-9,CASRWAGGNYGYTF,TGTGCCAGCAGATGGGCAGGGGGTAACTATGGCTACACCTTC
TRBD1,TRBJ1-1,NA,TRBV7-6,CASSLGRTGSNTEAFF,TGTGCCAGCAGCTTAGGGAGGACAGGGTCGAACACTGAAGCTTTCTTT
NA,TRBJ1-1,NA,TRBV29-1,CSPQDILNTEAFF,TGCAGCCCACAGGACATTCTGAACACTGAAGCTTTCTTT
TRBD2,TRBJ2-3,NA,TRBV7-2,CASSLNPGLATDTQYF,TGTGCCAGCAGCCTAAATCCGGGACTAGCCACAGATACGCAGTATTTT
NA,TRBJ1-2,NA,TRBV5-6,CASSLGQVNYGYTF,TGTGCCAGCAGCTTGGGACAGGTCAACTATGGCTACACCTTC
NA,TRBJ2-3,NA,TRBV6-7,CASSYSICRRNTDTQYF,TGTGCCAGCAGTTACTCGATCTGTCGGAGGAACACAGATACGCAGTATTTT
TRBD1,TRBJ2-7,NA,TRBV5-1,CASSLGQGPYEQYF,TGCGCCAGCAGCTTGGGACAGGGGCCATACGAGCAGTACTTC
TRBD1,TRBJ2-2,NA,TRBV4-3,CASSQPGTVNTGELFF,TGCGCCAGCAGCCAACCCGGGACAGTTAACACCGGGGAGCTGTTTTTT
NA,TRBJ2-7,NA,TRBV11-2,CASSFYRGSEQYF,TGTGCCAGCAGCTTCTATCGGGGGAGCGAGCAGTACTTC
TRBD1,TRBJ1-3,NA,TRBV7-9,CASSEGTGGTPGNTIYF,TGTGCCAGCAGCGAAGGGACAGGGGGCACTCCTGGGAACACCATATATTTT
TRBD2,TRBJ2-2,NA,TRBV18,CASSPLRQTGTSGGTGELFF,TGTGCCAGCTCACCACTACGACAGACCGGGACTAGCGGGGGCACCGGGGAGCTGTTTTTT
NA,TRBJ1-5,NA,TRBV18,CASSPSSGGNQPQHF,TGTGCCAGCTCGCCCTCATCCGGGGGCAATCAGCCCCAGCATTTT
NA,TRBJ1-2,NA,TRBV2,CASGAGLGNYGYTF,TGTGCCAGTGGAGCAGGGCTGGGGAACTATGGCTACACCTTC
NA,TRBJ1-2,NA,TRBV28,CASSQGGSNYGYTF,TGTGCCAGCAGCCAGGGTGGGTCTAACTATGGCTACACCTTC
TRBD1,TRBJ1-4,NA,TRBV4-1,CASSQGWGQENEKLFF,TGCGCCAGCAGCCAGGGTTGGGGACAGGAGAATGAAAAACTGTTTTTT
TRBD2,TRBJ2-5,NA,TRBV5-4,CASSYGTSGTREQYF,TGTGCCAGCAGCTACGGGACTAGCGGGACTCGGGAGCAGTACTTC
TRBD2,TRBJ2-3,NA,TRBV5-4,CASSPPAGRTDTQYF,TGTGCCAGCAGCCCCCCAGCGGGACGGACAGATACGCAGTATTTT
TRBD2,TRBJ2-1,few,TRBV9,CASTISGGTYNEQFF,TGTGCCAGCACCATTAGCGGGGGGACTTACAATGAGCAGTTCTTC
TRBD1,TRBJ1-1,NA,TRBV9,CASSVVVAGTVNAEAFF,TGTGCCAGCAGCGTAGTTGTCGCTGGGACAGTGAACGCTGAAGCTTTCTTT
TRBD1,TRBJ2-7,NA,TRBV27,CASSPQRTGDTTLTGYEQYF,TGTGCCAGCAGTCCCCAACGGACAGGGGATACTACTCTTACGGGTTACGAGCAGTACTTC
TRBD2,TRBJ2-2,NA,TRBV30,CAWNLAGGGTGELFF,TGTGCCTGGAATCTAGCGGGGGGGGGCACCGGGGAGCTGTTTTTT
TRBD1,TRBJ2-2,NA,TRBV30,CAWSVTGGSGELFF,TGTGCCTGGAGTGTAACAGGGGGGTCCGGGGAGCTGTTTTTT
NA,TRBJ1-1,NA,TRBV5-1,CASSLSGTEAFF,TGCGCCAGCAGCTTGTCCGGGACTGAAGCTTTCTTT
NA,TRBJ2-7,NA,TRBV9,CASSAQGAGSEQYF,TGTGCCAGCAGCGCGCAAGGCGCGGGGTCCGAGCAGTACTTC
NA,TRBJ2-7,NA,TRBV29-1,CSVGSNYEQYF,TGCAGCGTGGGGAGTAACTACGAGCAGTACTTC
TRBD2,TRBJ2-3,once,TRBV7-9,CASSLVWDYPRDTQYF,TGTGCCAGCAGCTTAGTGTGGGACTACCCACGAGATACGCAGTATTTT
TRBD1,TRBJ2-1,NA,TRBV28,CAIKQTGTGGKFF,TGTGCCATAAAACAAACCGGGACAGGGGGGAAGTTCTTC
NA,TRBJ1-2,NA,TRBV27,CASSLGPQGYNGYTF,TGTGCCAGCAGTTTAGGTCCCCAGGGATATAATGGCTACACCTTC
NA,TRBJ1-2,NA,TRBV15,CATSRANQGLYGYTF,TGTGCCACCAGCAGAGCAAATCAGGGGCTATATGGCTACACCTTC